The 14 T cell receptor beta chains below all came from one sample that was sequenced in a study of CD8 T cells in Susac syndrome. Random hexamers primed reverse transcription of 0.5 to 1 ug RNA. TCRdb fed the immunoSEQ multiplex PCR reads into MiXCR, producing one record per CDR3 protein. The table shows 180,000 or so distinct CDR3 sequences, with 90% to 95% occurring only once. The specimen sequenced was CD4+ T cells from PBMCs. The receptors derive from a human donor in good health.

This clonotype has just one count. The V and J genes are TRBV7-2 and TRBJ1-1; the D is unclear. V was clipped by 3 bases and J by 3 bases, with 11 bases between them. Germline V gene data show CDR1 as SGHTA and CDR2 as FQGNSA. The CDR3 has 14 amino acids. The CDR3 sequence: CASSFTASDTEAFF. The CDR3 nucleotides are TGTGCCAGCAGCTTCACAGCCAGTGACACTGAAGCTTTCTTT.

This clonotype is a singleton in its sample. The CDR3 sequence: CSASLGAGYGYTF. The CDR3 DNA reads as TGCAGTGCTAGTTTGGGGGCGGGCTATGGCTACACCTTC. The genes are TRBV20-1 and TRBJ1-2; D might be TRBD1 (6 bases). CDR1 and CDR2 from the germline V gene are DFQATT and SNEGSKA (reference sequence). Between the trimmed V and J ends, which lost 3 bases and 4 bases, there was a span of 12 bases. This CDR3 is 13 amino acids long.

The chain employs TRBV3-1 and TRBJ2-3; D not certain. The V and J ends lost 1 base and 2 bases respectively, with 7 bases between them. CDR1 LGHDT and CDR2 YNNKEL come from the germline V gene (reference sequence). There are 14 residues in the CDR3. The CDR3 sequence is CASSQAHLTDTQYF. The CDR3, as DNA: TGTGCCAGCAGCCAAGCGCACCTCACAGATACGCAGTATTTT.

The rearrangement uses TRBV18 and TRBJ2-5; TRBD1 aligns across 9 bases. V trimming: 2 bases; J trimming: 5 bases; junction bases outside the gene matches: 3. The CDR3 has 14 residues. Germline V CDR1 and CDR2: KGHSH, LQKENI. CDR3 sequence: CASSPSGQGETQYF. DNA for the CDR3: TGTGCCAGCTCACCAAGCGGACAGGGGGAGACCCAGTACTTC.

The genes are TRBV29-1 and TRBJ2-7; 8 bases map to TRBD1. Per the germline V gene, CDR1 is SQVTM and CDR2 is ANQGSEA. This CDR3 contains 12 residues. The V segment lost 5 bases and the J segment 2 bases; nucleotides outside the gene matches: 2. CDR3 in DNA: TGCAGCGTTAGGACAGGGACCTACGAGCAGTACTTC. Translating it yields CSVRTGTYEQYF.

J is TRBJ2-7 and V is TRBV12-3 or TRBV12-4; the match to TRBD1 covers 7 bases. The CDR3 is 13 amino acids. V dropped 3 bases and J dropped 9; count of bases not matched to a gene: 8. CDR3 DNA: TGTGCCAGCAGTTTCGGACAGGCCCTCGGGCAGTACTTC. Translating it yields CASSFGQALGQYF.

This rearrangement joins TRBV29-1 to TRBJ2-3; 7 nucleotides align to TRBD2. Germline CDR1 reads SQVTM; CDR2 reads ANQGSEA. V lost 3 bases to trimming and J lost 2 bases; unmatched junction nucleotides: 8. The CDR3 covers 15 residues. CDR3 protein: CSVDGSRGITDTQYF. The CDR3 DNA sequence: TGCAGCGTTGATGGGTCGCGGGGGATCACAGATACGCAGTATTTT.

This clonotype was seen only once. This chain uses TRBV5-1 with TRBJ2-2, with D hard to call. Trimming shortened V by 0 bases and J by 4 bases, and 7 bases separated the two germline ends. CDR1 SGHRS and CDR2 YFSETQ come from the germline V gene. The CDR3 sequence is 14 residues long. The CDR3 reads CASSLAVSTGELFF. CDR3 DNA: TGCGCCAGCAGCTTGGCCGTAAGCACCGGGGAGCTGTTTTTT.

This chain joins TRBV13 and TRBJ2-7; either TRBD1 or TRBD2 may fit D (5 bases each). Germline CDR1 reads PRHDT; CDR2 reads FYEKMQ (reference sequence). The CDR3 is made up of 14 amino acids. V dropped 10 bases and J dropped 0 bases, with 16 bases sitting between them. The CDR3 loop reads CATRLGPASYEQYF. The CDR3 nucleotides read TGTGCCACACGACTGGGACCAGCCTCCTACGAGCAGTACTTC. The variable domain in full, with the rest retrieved from reference TRBV13 and TRBJ2-7, is AAGVIQSPRHLIKEKRETATLKCYPIPRHDTVYWYQQGPGQDPQFLISFYEKMQSDKGSIPDRFSAQQFSDYHSELNMSSLELGDSALYFCATRLGPASYEQYFGPGTRLTVT.

The J gene is TRBJ2-7, the V gene TRBV20-1; 7 nucleotides agree with TRBD2. With 4 bases clipped from V and 2 bases from J, the junction kept 11 bases outside the gene matches. CDR1 is DFQATT, CDR2 SNEGSKA, per germline (reference sequence). The CDR3 sequence is 15 residues long. The CDR3 loop reads CSAMTVGRGTYEQYF. The CDR3 DNA reads as TGCAGTGCTATGACAGTAGGGAGGGGAACCTACGAGCAGTACTTC.

J is TRBJ2-7 and V is TRBV3-1, with 9 bases lining up with TRBD1. Trimming took 1 base from V and 7 from J; bases not matched to a gene: 8. The CDR3 consists of 15 residues. The germline gives CDR1 LGHDT, CDR2 YNNKEL (reference sequence). The CDR3 region has the DNA TGTGCCAGCAGCCAAGCCGGGACAGGGCTCACAGAGCAGTACTTC. Its protein product is CASSQAGTGLTEQYF.

This chain uses TRBV28 with TRBJ1-2, with 7 bases identical to TRBD1. The V segment lost 8 bases and the J segment 10 bases; nucleotides outside the gene matches: 10. Per germline, CDR1 MDHEN and CDR2 SYDVKM. The CDR3 sequence is 12 residues long. CDR3 sequence reads: CASGYRTGDYTF. The CDR3 DNA is TGTGCCAGCGGGTATAGGACAGGCGACTACACCTTC.

V gene TRBV3-1 combines with J gene TRBJ1-6; TRBD1 might be the D (6 bases). The CDR3 is 14 residues long. Germline CDR1 LGHDT, CDR2 YNNKEL (reference sequence). V lost 2 bases to trimming and J lost 8 bases, with 10 bases between them. The CDR3 protein is CASSQQSGDSPLHF. As DNA, the CDR3 is TGTGCCAGCAGCCAACAATCAGGGGATTCACCCCTCCACTTT.

This chain uses TRBV7-3 with TRBJ2-1; D not certain. Per the germline V gene, CDR1 is SGHTA and CDR2 is FQGTGA. Trimming removed 1 base from V and 1 base from J, with 11 bases in between. The CDR3 has 16 amino acids. The CDR3 spells CASSLSGPTSYNEQFF. The DNA for the CDR3 is TGTGCCAGCAGCTTAAGTGGCCCTACTTCCTACAATGAGCAGTTCTTC.